These 29 T cell receptor beta chains originate from one sample sequenced in a study of identical twins. TCRdb processed the 5' RACE reads anew with MiXCR; each CDR3 protein has one entry. Altogether about 720,000 distinct CDR3 sequences are present, 8.6% being singletons, with the ten largest covering approximately 0.94%. These data also featured in a second study, about yellow fever vaccine responses in identical twins.

The sample taken for sequencing was PBMCs. All receptors derive from a woman between 18 and 29 years old in good health.

At least ten counts were recorded for this clonotype. The V call is TRBV12-3 or TRBV12-4, the J call TRBJ1-5; D perhaps matches TRBD1 (6 bases). The CDR3 sequence is 14 residues long. The V and J ends lost 7 bases and 5 bases respectively, with 15 bases between them. CDR3 nucleotides: TGTGCCAGCACCCTGGGAGGGGGGCATCAGCCCCAGCATTTT. Its protein product is CASTLGGGHQPQHF.

At least ten counts were recorded for this clonotype. CDR3 in DNA: TGCAGCGTTGGGGCGGGAGGGAATCAGCCCCAGCATTTT. Protein: CSVGAGGNQPQHF. J is TRBJ1-5 and V is TRBV29-1; no clear D gene. CDR1 and CDR2 (germline): SQVTM, ANQGSEA. V lost 4 bases to trimming and J lost 4 bases, with 11 bases between them. The CDR3 extends over 13 amino acids. The full variable domain, with the rest looked up from reference TRBV29-1 and TRBJ1-5, is SAVISQKPSRDICQRGTSLTIQCQVDSQVTMMFWYRQQPGQSLTLIATANQGSEATYESGFVIDKFPISRPNLTFSTLTVSNMSPEDSSIYLCSVGAGGNQPQHFGDGTRLSIL.

This clonotype was observed a handful of times. The CDR3 protein is CSARWQGVRKDEKLFF. The CDR3 nucleotides are TGCAGTGCTAGGTGGCAGGGGGTACGAAAGGATGAAAAACTGTTTTTT. The chain uses TRBV20-1 and TRBJ1-4; TRBD1 agrees at 7 bases. Germline CDR1 DFQATT, CDR2 SNEGSKA (reference sequence). The V gene end was trimmed by 3 bases and the J gene end by 6 bases; junction bases not matched to a gene: 13. CDR3 size: 16 residues.

The chain uses TRBV3-1 and TRBJ2-2; 9 nucleotides align to TRBD2. The CDR3 runs 16 residues. V trimming: 4 bases; J trimming: 6 bases; junction bases outside the gene matches: 9. Per the germline V gene, CDR1 is LGHDT and CDR2 is YNNKEL (reference sequence). The CDR3 DNA sequence: TGTGCCAGCAGCCCGCGGCGGGGGGGCCTCCCCGGGGAGCTGTTTTTT. Protein product: CASSPRRGGLPGELFF.

This clonotype was counted ten times or more. The genes are TRBV12-3 or TRBV12-4 and TRBJ2-1; the D gene is possibly TRBD2 (6 bases). Trimming stripped 5 bases from V and 9 bases from J, with 14 bases between. This CDR3 has 13 residues. CDR3: CASSPSGRSEQFF. The CDR3 DNA is TGTGCCAGCAGTCCCTCGGGGAGGAGTGAGCAGTTCTTC.

This clonotype was detected a few times. The chain recombines TRBV4-3 with TRBJ2-1; D unresolved. The ends were cut back, 0 bases at V and 10 bases at J, with 10 bases in the middle. Germline CDR1 is LGHNA and CDR2 is YSLEER. This CDR3 is built from 13 residues. The CDR3 DNA is TGCGCCAGCAGCCAAGACCGAACAATGGAGCAGTTCTTC. Its protein is CASSQDRTMEQFF.

The chain employs TRBV27 and TRBJ2-1; TRBD2 is a possible D gene (5 bases). V shed 3 bases and J shed 9 bases, with 12 bases lying between them. Germline V gene data show CDR1 as MNHEY and CDR2 as SMNVEV (reference sequence). This CDR3 comprises 13 residues. The CDR3 nucleotides are TGTGCCAGCAGTTTGGGAGATTCGGGTGAGCAGTTCTTC. The encoded protein is CASSLGDSGEQFF.

This clonotype has more than one count but fewer than ten. This sequence joins TRBV20-1 and TRBJ2-5; weak D call: TRBD2 (5 bases). This CDR3 has 14 amino acids. V was clipped by 1 base and J by 5 bases, with 14 bases between them. Germline loops: CDR1 DFQATT, CDR2 SNEGSKA (reference sequence). The CDR3 is CSARVRYGGETQYF. CDR3 nucleotide sequence: TGCAGTGCTAGAGTCAGATACGGCGGGGAGACCCAGTACTTC.

There are many counts of this clonotype. The rearrangement uses TRBV4-2 and TRBJ2-5; 8 bases match TRBD2. Germline V lookup: CDR1 LGHNA, CDR2 YNFKEQ. The CDR3 loop spans 17 amino acids. Trimming took 1 base from V and 1 from J; bases not matched to a gene: 8. Here the CDR3 DNA reads TGTGCCAGCAGCCAAGGGAGAGGCGGGGGGACCCAAGAGACCCAGTACTTC. This encodes CASSQGRGGGTQETQYF.

The rearrangement links TRBV25-1 to TRBJ2-3; 7 bases fit TRBD2. The CDR3 consists of 18 residues. The J segment lost 3 bases and the V segment lost 2 bases, leaving 14 bases of the junction unmatched. Looked up from germline, CDR1 is MGHDK and CDR2 is SYGVNS. DNA of the CDR3: TGTGCCAGCAGTGAAACTTCGTGGGGGAGGGCCGGGACAGATACGCAGTATTTT. It is translated as CASSETSWGRAGTDTQYF.

The chain couples TRBV6-5 to TRBJ2-1; unclear D gene. Per germline, CDR1 MNHEY and CDR2 SVGAGI. The CDR3 is 13 residues long. V lost 2 bases and J 7 bases, leaving 9 bases between the germline ends. DNA of the CDR3: TGTGCCAGCAGTTACGCAACTCATAATGAGCAGTTCTTC. Protein sequence: CASSYATHNEQFF.

CDR3 protein: CASTQTSGGAHEQFF. The CDR3 nucleotides are TGTGCCAGCACCCAGACTAGCGGGGGGGCGCATGAGCAGTTCTTC. This chain joins TRBV3-1 and TRBJ2-1, with TRBD2 matching 14 bases. Trimming cost V 7 bases and J 8 bases; bases outside gene matches: 7. Germline CDR1 reads LGHDT; CDR2 reads YNNKEL (reference sequence). The CDR3 has 15 residues.

This clonotype has a count of ten or more. This sequence joins TRBV5-1 and TRBJ2-7, with D perhaps matching TRBD1 or TRBD2 (5 bases each). Germline loops: CDR1 SGHRS, CDR2 YFSETQ. Trimming left V 3 bases short and J 12 bases short, with 22 bases between. This CDR3 is built from 14 residues. The CDR3 DNA follows: TGCGCCAGCAGCTGGGCCGGGACCCACGACTTCAGGTACTTC. Translation gives CASSWAGTHDFRYF.

The CDR3 DNA follows: TGTGCCACCAGTACCGTTAACTCTGGGGCCAACGTCCTGACTTTC. Protein sequence: CATSTVNSGANVLTF. This chain links TRBV24-1 with TRBJ2-6; no definite D call. The CDR3 covers 15 residues. CDR1 and CDR2 from the germline V gene are KGHDR and SFDVKD. V shed 6 bases and J shed 0 bases, with 8 bases lying between them.

This clonotype appeared a single time. The rearrangement joins TRBV4-3 to TRBJ2-7; D perhaps matches TRBD1 (6 bases). The germline CDR1 and CDR2 sequences are LGHNA and YSLEER. V lost 0 bases and J 1 base, leaving 10 bases between the germline ends. The CDR3 contains 15 residues. For the CDR3, the DNA is TGCGCCAGCAGCCAAGATAGGCAGGGGTCCTACGAGCAGTACTTC. This codes for CASSQDRQGSYEQYF.

This clonotype was counted a few times. The CDR3 bases are TGTGCCAGCAGTTACTCCCGGGGGCTACCAACTAATGAAAAACTGTTTTTT. Protein product: CASSYSRGLPTNEKLFF. This chain joins TRBV6-5 and TRBJ1-4; D possibly corresponds to TRBD1 (6 bases). V shed 0 bases and J shed 0 bases, with 11 bases lying between them. Germline V gives CDR1 MNHEY, CDR2 SVGAGI. This CDR3 comprises 17 residues.

This clonotype was seen only a few times. V and J are TRBV7-2 and TRBJ2-3, with D perhaps TRBD1 or TRBD2 (6 bases each). The CDR3 contains 15 residues. The germline V gene encodes CDR1 SGHTA and CDR2 FQGNSA. V gave up 6 bases and J gave up 6 bases, with 19 bases separating them. CDR3 in amino acids: CASSRGSGAGDTQYF. DNA of the CDR3: TGTGCCAGCAGTCGTGGGTCGGGGGCTGGGGATACGCAGTATTTT.

This clonotype was seen only a few times. This chain connects TRBV12-3 or TRBV12-4 to TRBJ2-2, with D tentatively TRBD1 (6 bases). Trimming removed 5 bases at V and 1 base at J, with 11 bases between. The CDR3 loop spans 15 amino acids. This CDR3 reads CASSPMGQNTGELFF. CDR3 sequence (DNA): TGTGCCAGCAGTCCGATGGGACAGAACACCGGGGAGCTGTTTTTT.

The chain joins TRBV6-2 or TRBV6-3 to TRBJ2-1; D gene ambiguous. The CDR3 runs 15 residues. Germline V gene data show CDR1 as MNHEY and CDR2 as SVGEGT. Between the trimmed V and J ends, which lost 6 bases and 0 bases, there was a span of 12 bases. CDR3 loop: CASSLSLNSYNEQFF. The CDR3 bases are TGTGCCAGCAGCCTTTCCTTAAACTCCTACAATGAGCAGTTCTTC.

This clonotype was seen a few times. The V gene is TRBV6-2 or TRBV6-3, the J gene TRBJ2-7; D gene uncertain. Trimming cost V 6 bases and J 0 bases, with 15 bases left between them. CDR3 length equals 15 residues. CDR1 MNHEY and CDR2 SVGEGT come from the germline V gene. The CDR3 DNA follows: TGTGCCAGCAGGAACTATCTAGAGAGCTCCTACGAGCAGTACTTC. It is translated as CASRNYLESSYEQYF.

This clonotype has a handful of counts. The chain is built from TRBV4-3 and TRBJ2-7, with D perhaps given as TRBD1 or TRBD2 (5 bases each). V shed 0 bases and J shed 1 base, with 10 bases lying between them. The CDR3 has 15 amino acids. The germline gives CDR1 LGHNA, CDR2 YSLEER. The CDR3: CASSQDRDQSYEQYF. For the CDR3, the DNA is TGCGCCAGCAGCCAAGACCGGGACCAGTCCTACGAGCAGTACTTC.

This clonotype was found a few times. V gene TRBV7-2 combines with J gene TRBJ2-1; D is unresolved. With 1 base removed from V and 9 bases from J, the gap between germline ends came to 10 bases. The germline gives CDR1 SGHTA, CDR2 FQGNSA. The CDR3 is 13 residues long. CDR3 sequence: CASSLGSPAEQFF. CDR3 nucleotide sequence: TGTGCCAGCAGCTTAGGTAGCCCTGCTGAGCAGTTCTTC.

This clonotype was detected a few times. This chain uses TRBV28 with TRBJ1-3; D gene unclear. Germline V gives CDR1 MDHEN, CDR2 SYDVKM. This CDR3 spans 14 amino acids. The V and J ends lost 6 bases and 2 bases respectively, with 11 bases between them. Here the CDR3 reads CASRLDIPGNTIYF. DNA for the CDR3: TGTGCCAGCAGGCTAGACATACCTGGAAACACCATATATTTT.

Ten or more counts support this clonotype. This rearrangement joins TRBV12-3 or TRBV12-4 to TRBJ2-7; a weak D match, TRBD2 (6 bases). Deletions cut 5 bases from V and 3 bases from J, with 8 bases between. CDR3 size: 12 residues. The CDR3 DNA reads as TGTGCCAGCAGTCGGGACTTCTACGAGCAGTACTTC. Residues: CASSRDFYEQYF.

The chain employs TRBV9 and TRBJ2-7; 8 bases are shared with TRBD2. Germline V gene sequence: CDR1 SGDLS, CDR2 YYNGEE. CDR3 size: 14 residues. Losses at the gene ends were 2 bases for V and 4 bases for J; bases not matched to a gene: 5. In DNA form, the CDR3 reads TGTGCCAGCAGCGTGAGAAGCGGGGGATACGAGCAGTACTTC. Translation gives CASSVRSGGYEQYF.

This clonotype has a handful of counts. The rearrangement uses TRBV5-1 and TRBJ2-1, with a possible D match to TRBD1 (6 bases). CDR3 size: 12 residues. Germline V gene sequence: CDR1 SGHRS, CDR2 YFSETQ. The V end lost 3 bases, the J end lost 5 bases, and 6 bases lay between the germline ends. DNA for the CDR3: TGCGCCAGCAGCTGGACAGACAATGAGCAGTTCTTC. Encoded protein: CASSWTDNEQFF.

This rearrangement joins TRBV28 to TRBJ1-4; D gene uncertain. Germline CDR1 is MDHEN and CDR2 is SYDVKM. The CDR3 runs to 13 residues. Trimming left V 4 bases short and J 6 bases short, with 9 bases between. In DNA form, the CDR3 reads TGTGCCAGCAGTTCACGCCCCGATGAAAAACTGTTTTTT. Protein product: CASSSRPDEKLFF.

This clonotype was picked up a small number of times. The CDR3 nucleotides read TGTGCCAGCAGTTCAGAGGGTAGCACCGGGGAGCTGTTTTTT. Translation gives CASSSEGSTGELFF. The genes are TRBV2 and TRBJ2-2, with D possibly matching TRBD2 (5 bases). V lost 5 bases to trimming and J lost 4 bases, with 11 bases between them. This CDR3 has 14 residues. The V gene's germline CDR1 is SNHLY and CDR2 FYNNEI.

A few counts support this clonotype. The chain is built from TRBV7-9 and TRBJ2-1; 7 nucleotides line up with TRBD2. Germline CDR1 is SEHNR and CDR2 is FQNEAQ (reference sequence). V lost 1 base and J lost 4; bases outside the gene matches: 4. The CDR3 has 15 amino acids. The CDR3 region is CASSLERGVYNEQFF. The CDR3 DNA follows: TGTGCCAGCAGCTTAGAACGGGGGGTGTACAATGAGCAGTTCTTC.